This TCR beta chain stems from a study of T cells expressing NK-cell markers. Study information: From sorted CD3+CD56+NKG2C+, CD3+CD56+NKG2C- and CD3+CD56-NKG2C+ T cells came the TCR beta repertoires. One of the eight sequenced donors was seronegative, whereas the other seven were HCMV-seropositive.

This CDR3 region has 14 residues. The germline CDR1 and CDR2 sequences are DFQATT and SNEGSKA (reference sequence). The TCR beta cDNA came from 5'RACE template switching with UMIs. TCRdb re-called the 5' RACE reads; one entry per CDR3 protein, DNA not given. Its listing shows 250,000 to 300,000 distinct CDR3 sequences. The chain recombines TRBV20-1 with TRBJ2-2. The specimen sequenced was blood T cells: a sorted CD56 or NKG2C T cell subset, CD4+ or CD8+ T cells, or bulk PBMC T cells (not recorded which). The sequence was obtained from a man between 18 and 29 years old in good health. CDR3 loop: CSARGAGTTGELFF.